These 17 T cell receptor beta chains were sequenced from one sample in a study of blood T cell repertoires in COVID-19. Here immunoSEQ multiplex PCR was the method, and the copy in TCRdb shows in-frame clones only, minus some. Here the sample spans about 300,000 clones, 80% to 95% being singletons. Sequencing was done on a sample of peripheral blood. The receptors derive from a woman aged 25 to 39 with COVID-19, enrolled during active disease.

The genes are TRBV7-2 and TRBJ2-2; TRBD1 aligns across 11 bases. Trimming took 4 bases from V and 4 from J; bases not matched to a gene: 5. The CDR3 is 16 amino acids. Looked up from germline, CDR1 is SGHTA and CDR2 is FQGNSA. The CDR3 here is CASSSAGTGGTGELFF. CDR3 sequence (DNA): TGTGCCAGCAGCTCGGCCGGGACAGGGGGCACCGGGGAGCTGTTTTTT.

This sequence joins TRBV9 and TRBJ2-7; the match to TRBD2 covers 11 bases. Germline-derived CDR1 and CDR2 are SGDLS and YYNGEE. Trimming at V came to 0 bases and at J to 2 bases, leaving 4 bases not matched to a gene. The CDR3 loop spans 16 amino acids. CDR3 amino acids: CASSVVLAGGPYEQYF. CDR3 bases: TGTGCCAGCAGCGTAGTCTTAGCGGGAGGGCCCTACGAGCAGTACTTC.

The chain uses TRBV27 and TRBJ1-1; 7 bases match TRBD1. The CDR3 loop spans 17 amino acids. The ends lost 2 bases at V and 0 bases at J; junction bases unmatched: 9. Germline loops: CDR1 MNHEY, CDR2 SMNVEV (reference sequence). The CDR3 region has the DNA TGTGCCAGCAGTTTAGTAGGGGGCGCATGGATGAACACTGAAGCTTTCTTT. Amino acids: CASSLVGGAWMNTEAFF.

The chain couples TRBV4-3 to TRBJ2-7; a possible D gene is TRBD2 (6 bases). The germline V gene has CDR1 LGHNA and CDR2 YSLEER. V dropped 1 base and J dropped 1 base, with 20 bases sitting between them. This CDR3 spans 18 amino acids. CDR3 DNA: TGCGCCAGCAGCCAAGCGGTGGCAGGAGGGTCCCTATCCTACGAGCAGTACTTC. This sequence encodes CASSQAVAGGSLSYEQYF.

CDR3 sequence (DNA): TGTGCCAGCTCAGATGGGACAGGGGGCCCCTATGGCTACACCTTC. The encoded protein is CASSDGTGGPYGYTF. The chain is built from TRBV18 and TRBJ1-2; 12 positions agree with TRBD1. This CDR3 comprises 15 residues. CDR1 KGHSH and CDR2 LQKENI come from the germline V gene. V lost 5 bases to trimming and J lost 4 bases; unmatched junction nucleotides: 5.

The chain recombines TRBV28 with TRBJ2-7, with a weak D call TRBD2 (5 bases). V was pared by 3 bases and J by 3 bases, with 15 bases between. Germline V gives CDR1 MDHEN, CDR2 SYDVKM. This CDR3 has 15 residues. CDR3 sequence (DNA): TGTGCCAGCAGTTTCTTGGGAGTGGGGAGCTACGAGCAGTACTTC. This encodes CASSFLGVGSYEQYF.

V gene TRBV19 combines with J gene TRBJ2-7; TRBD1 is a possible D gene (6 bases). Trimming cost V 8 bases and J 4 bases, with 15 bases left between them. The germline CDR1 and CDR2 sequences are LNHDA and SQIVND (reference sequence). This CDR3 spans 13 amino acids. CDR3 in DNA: TGTGCCAGTGCCCGGGGACACCTATACGAGCAGTACTTC. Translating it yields CASARGHLYEQYF.

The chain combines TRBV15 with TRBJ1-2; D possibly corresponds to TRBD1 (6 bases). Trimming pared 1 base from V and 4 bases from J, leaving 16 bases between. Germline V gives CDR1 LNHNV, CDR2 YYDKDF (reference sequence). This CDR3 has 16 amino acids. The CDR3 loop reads CATSRGGGHSSYGYTF. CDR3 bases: TGTGCCACCAGCAGAGGGGGGGGGCATTCATCCTATGGCTACACCTTC.

For the CDR3, the DNA is TGTGCCAGCAGTCACAGGGGCGGTGAAGCTTTCTTT. Its protein product is CASSHRGGEAFF. This chain connects TRBV6-5 to TRBJ1-1, with 7 positions matching TRBD1. Losses at the gene ends were 5 bases for V and 7 bases for J; bases not matched to a gene: 4. The CDR3 is 12 residues long. Germline V gene sequence: CDR1 MNHEY, CDR2 SVGAGI.

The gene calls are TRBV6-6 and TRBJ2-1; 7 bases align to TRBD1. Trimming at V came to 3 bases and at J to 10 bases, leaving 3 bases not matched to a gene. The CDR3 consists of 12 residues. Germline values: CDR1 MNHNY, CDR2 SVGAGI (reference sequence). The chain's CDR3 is CASSYRGQEQFF. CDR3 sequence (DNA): TGTGCCAGCAGTTATAGGGGGCAGGAGCAGTTCTTC.

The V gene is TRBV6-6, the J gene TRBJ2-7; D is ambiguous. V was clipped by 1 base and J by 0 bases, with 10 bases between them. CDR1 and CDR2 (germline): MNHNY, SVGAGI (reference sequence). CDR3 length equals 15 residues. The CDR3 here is CASSYYAILSYEQYF. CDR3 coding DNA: TGTGCCAGCAGTTACTACGCTATCCTCTCCTACGAGCAGTACTTC.

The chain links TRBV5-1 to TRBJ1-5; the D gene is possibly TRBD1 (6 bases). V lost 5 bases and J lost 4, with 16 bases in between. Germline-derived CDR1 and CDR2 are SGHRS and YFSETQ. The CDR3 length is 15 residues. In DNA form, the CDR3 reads TGCGCCAGCAGAGAGCAGACAGGCCTGAATCAGCCCCAGCATTTT. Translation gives CASREQTGLNQPQHF.

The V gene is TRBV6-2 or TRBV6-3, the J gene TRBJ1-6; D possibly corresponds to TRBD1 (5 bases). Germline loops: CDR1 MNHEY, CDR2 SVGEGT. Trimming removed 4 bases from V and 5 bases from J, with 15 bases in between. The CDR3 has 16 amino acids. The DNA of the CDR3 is TGTGCCAGCAGTTGGGCGGGGGTGAAAGATAATTCACCCCTCCACTTT. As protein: CASSWAGVKDNSPLHF.

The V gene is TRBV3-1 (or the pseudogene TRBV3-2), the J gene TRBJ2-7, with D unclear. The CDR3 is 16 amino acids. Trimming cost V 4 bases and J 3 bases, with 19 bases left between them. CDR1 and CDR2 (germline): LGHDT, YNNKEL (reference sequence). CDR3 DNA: TGTGCCAGCAGCCCTTCACTTGACTCCTTTGGCTACGAGCAGTACTTC. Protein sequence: CASSPSLDSFGYEQYF.

CDR3 residues: CASSETSGRGGEQFF. CDR3 nucleotide sequence: TGTGCCAGCAGCGAGACTAGCGGGAGGGGGGGAGAGCAGTTCTTC. The gene calls are TRBV5-6 and TRBJ2-1; 14 positions match TRBD2. The junction had 7 bases not matched to a gene; V was cut back by 4 bases and J by 10 bases. Germline V CDR1 and CDR2: SGHDT, YYEEEE. The CDR3 extends over 15 amino acids.

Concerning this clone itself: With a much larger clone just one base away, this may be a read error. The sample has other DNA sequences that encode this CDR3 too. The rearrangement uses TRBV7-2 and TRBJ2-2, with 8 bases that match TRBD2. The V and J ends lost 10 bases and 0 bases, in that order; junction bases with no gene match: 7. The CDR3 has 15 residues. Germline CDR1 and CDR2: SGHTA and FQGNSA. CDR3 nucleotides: TGTGCCACCCGGGGGGGATTAGCGAACACCGGGGAGCTGTTTTTT. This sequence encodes CATRGGLANTGELFF.

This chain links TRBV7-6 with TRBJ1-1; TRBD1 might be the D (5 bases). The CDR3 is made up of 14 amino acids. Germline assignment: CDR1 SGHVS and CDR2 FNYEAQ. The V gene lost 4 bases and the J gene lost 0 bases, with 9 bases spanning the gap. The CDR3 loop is CASSSGHMNTEAFF. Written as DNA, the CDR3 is TGTGCCAGCAGCTCCGGACATATGAACACTGAAGCTTTCTTT.